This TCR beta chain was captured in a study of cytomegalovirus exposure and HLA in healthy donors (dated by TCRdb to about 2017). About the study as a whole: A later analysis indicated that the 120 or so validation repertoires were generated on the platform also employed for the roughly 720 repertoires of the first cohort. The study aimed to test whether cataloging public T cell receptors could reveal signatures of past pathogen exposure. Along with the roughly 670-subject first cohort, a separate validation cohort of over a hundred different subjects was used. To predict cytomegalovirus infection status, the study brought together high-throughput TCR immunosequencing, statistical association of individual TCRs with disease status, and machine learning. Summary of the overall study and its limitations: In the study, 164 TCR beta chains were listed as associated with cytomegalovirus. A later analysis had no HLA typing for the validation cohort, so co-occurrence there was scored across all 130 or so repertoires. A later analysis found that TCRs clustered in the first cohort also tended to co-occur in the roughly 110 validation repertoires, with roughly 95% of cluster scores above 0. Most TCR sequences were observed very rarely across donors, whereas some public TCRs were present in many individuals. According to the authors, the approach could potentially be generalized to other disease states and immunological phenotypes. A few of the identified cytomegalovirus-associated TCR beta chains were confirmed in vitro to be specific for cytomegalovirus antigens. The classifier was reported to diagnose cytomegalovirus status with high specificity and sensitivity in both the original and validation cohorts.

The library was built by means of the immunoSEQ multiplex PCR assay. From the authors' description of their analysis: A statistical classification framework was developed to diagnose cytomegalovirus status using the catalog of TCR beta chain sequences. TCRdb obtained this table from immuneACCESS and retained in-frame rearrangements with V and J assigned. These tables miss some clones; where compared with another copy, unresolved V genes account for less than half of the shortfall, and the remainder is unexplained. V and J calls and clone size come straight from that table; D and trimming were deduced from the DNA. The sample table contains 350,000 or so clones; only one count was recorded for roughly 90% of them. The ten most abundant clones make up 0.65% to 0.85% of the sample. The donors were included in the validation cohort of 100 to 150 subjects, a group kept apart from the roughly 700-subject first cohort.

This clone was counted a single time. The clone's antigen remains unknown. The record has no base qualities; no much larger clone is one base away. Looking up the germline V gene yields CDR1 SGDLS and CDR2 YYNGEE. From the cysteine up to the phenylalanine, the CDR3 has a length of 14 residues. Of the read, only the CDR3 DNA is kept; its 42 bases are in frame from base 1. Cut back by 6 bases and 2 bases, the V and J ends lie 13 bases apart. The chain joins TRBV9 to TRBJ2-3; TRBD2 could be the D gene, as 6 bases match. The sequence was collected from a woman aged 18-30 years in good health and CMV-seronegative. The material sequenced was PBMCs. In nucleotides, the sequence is TGTGCCAGCAAGACGGCGGGGACCACAGATACGCAGTATTTT. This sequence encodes CASKTAGTTDTQYF. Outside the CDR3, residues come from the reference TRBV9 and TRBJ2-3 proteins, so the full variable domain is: DSGVTQTPKHLITATGQRVTLRCSPRSGDLSVYWYQQSLDQGLQFLIQYYNGEERAKGNILERFSAQQFPDLHSELNLSSLELGDSALYFCASKTAGTTDTQYFGPGTRLTVL.